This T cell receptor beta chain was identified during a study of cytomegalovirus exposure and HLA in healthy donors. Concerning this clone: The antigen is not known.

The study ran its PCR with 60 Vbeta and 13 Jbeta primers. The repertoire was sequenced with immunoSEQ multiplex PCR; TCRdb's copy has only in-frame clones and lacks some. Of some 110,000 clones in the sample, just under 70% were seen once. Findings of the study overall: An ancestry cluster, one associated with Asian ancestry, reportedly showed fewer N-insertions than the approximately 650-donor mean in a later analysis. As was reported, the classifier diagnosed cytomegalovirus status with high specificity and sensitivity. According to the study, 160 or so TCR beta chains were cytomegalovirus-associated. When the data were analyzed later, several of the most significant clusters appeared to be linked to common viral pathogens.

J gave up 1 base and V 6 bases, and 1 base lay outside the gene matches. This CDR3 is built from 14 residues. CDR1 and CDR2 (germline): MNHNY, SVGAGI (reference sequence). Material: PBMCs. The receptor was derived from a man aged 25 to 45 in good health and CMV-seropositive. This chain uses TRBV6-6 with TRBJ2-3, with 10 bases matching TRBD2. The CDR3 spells CASRLAGGTDTQYF. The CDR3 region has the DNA TGTGCCAGCAGGCTAGCGGGGGGCACAGATACGCAGTATTTT.